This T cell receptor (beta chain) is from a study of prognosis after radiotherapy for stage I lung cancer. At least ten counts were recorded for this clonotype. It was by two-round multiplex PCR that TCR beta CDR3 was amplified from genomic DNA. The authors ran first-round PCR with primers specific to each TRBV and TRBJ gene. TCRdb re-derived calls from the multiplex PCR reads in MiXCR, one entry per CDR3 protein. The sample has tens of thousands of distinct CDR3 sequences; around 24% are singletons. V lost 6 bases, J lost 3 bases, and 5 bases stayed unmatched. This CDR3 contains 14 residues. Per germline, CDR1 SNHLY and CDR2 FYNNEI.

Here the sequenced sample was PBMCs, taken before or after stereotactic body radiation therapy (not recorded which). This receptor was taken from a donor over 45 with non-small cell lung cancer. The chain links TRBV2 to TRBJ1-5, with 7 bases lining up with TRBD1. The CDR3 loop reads CASRVTGDNQPQHF. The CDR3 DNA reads TGTGCCAGCAGGGTTACAGGGGACAATCAGCCCCAGCATTTT.